This TCR beta chain originates from a study of cytomegalovirus exposure and HLA in healthy donors. Study information: An earlier analysis found roughly 100 million unique TCR beta sequences from about 179 million T cells. Assignment to the Caucasian-associated ancestry cluster applied to less than 85% of the approximately 380 genotyped donors.

PCR primers comprised 60 Vbeta and 13 Jbeta primers. The method was immunoSEQ multiplex PCR; TCRdb's version includes in-frame clones alone and lacks a portion of them. This repertoire includes around 210,000 clones. V was cut by 8 bases and J by 5 bases, with 16 bases left in between. The CDR3 sequence is 13 residues long. In germline, CDR1 is SGHDT, CDR2 YYEEEE. As concerns this clone: The antigen is not known.

General study results and limits: The authors listed about 170 TCR beta chains as cytomegalovirus-associated.

Sequenced material: PBMCs. This receptor was identified in a woman aged 30 to 39 in good health and CMV-seropositive. The V gene is TRBV5-6, the J gene TRBJ1-2; D remains unclear. CDR3 DNA sequence: TGTGCCAGTTTGGCACGGACTTGGTATGGCTACACCTTC. It specifies CASLARTWYGYTF.